These 21 T cell receptor beta chains share one sample of origin, sequenced in a study of cytomegalovirus exposure and HLA in healthy donors. The PCR was carried out with 60 Vbeta primers and 13 Jbeta primers. Assay: immunoSEQ multiplex PCR; the TCRdb copy retains only in-frame clones and omits some. This repertoire shows over 150,000 clones, roughly 80% found once; its top ten account for about 13%. The sample comprised PBMCs. The receptors were sampled from a woman between 45 and 65 years old in good health and CMV-seropositive.

This clone appeared once. The chain is built from TRBV6-1 and TRBJ1-3; D is unresolved. The germline V and J ends were trimmed by 6 bases and 4 bases, with 10 bases remaining between them. Germline assignment: CDR1 MNHNS and CDR2 SASEGT. The CDR3 covers 13 residues. This CDR3 reads CASRSISGNTIYF. The CDR3 bases are TGTGCCAGCAGGTCTATCTCAGGAAACACCATATATTTT.

The genes are TRBV15 and TRBJ1-2; TRBD1 might be the D (6 bases). CDR3 length: 13 residues. Trimming left V 5 bases short and J 1 base short, with 8 bases between. From germline, CDR1 is LNHNV and CDR2 YYDKDF (reference sequence). CDR3 region: CATSVDSNYGYTF. In DNA form, the CDR3 reads TGTGCCACCAGCGTGGACAGTAACTATGGCTACACCTTC.

V is TRBV6-6 and J is TRBJ2-6; D possibly corresponds to TRBD2 (6 bases). The CDR3 loop spans 13 amino acids. Deletions cut 0 bases from V and 13 bases from J, with 10 bases between. Germline CDR1 and CDR2: MNHNY and SVGAGI (reference sequence). The CDR3 reads CASSYSEGRVLTF. The CDR3 region has the DNA TGTGCCAGCAGTTACTCGGAAGGGAGGGTCCTGACTTTC.

This clone was seen a single time. The chain carries TRBV23-1 and TRBJ2-2; a weak D match, TRBD1 (5 bases). TRBV23-1 has ORF status, its function being uncertain. V dropped 3 bases and J dropped 3 bases, with 17 bases sitting between them. The CDR3 extends over 17 amino acids. The CDR3 sequence: CASSHSVGAGYTGELFF. For the CDR3, the DNA is TGCGCCAGCAGTCACTCGGTTGGGGCAGGGTACACCGGGGAGCTGTTTTTT.

This clone showed up just once. CDR3 nucleotides: TGTGCCAGCAGCTTATATACGGGACAGGGTTTCAGGGACGAGCAGTACTTC. Amino acids: CASSLYTGQGFRDEQYF. V is TRBV7-2 and J is TRBJ2-7; the match to TRBD1 covers 9 bases. The CDR3 is 17 residues long. The trim removed 2 bases at V and 5 bases at J, leaving 13 bases unmatched. Germline values: CDR1 SGHTA, CDR2 FQGNSA.

V and J are TRBV6-6 and TRBJ2-7, with D possibly TRBD1 on 5 matching bases. V was shortened by 6 bases and J by 2 bases, with 14 bases between the two germline ends. Per germline, CDR1 MNHNY and CDR2 SVGAGI (reference sequence). This CDR3 has 14 amino acids. The CDR3, as DNA: TGTGCCAGCAGCCCCCAGGGCCCTCCCTACGAGCAGTACTTC. This encodes CASSPQGPPYEQYF.

This clone showed up just a few times. The rearrangement uses TRBV30 and TRBJ2-1; 7 nucleotides agree with TRBD2. This CDR3 has 14 residues. V trimming: 2 bases; J trimming: 0 bases; junction bases outside the gene matches: 1. Germline CDR1 is GTSNPN and CDR2 is SVGIG (reference sequence). The CDR3 nucleotides read TGTGCCTGGAGTACGGGGGGCTCCTACAATGAGCAGTTCTTC. This translates into CAWSTGGSYNEQFF.

The rearrangement links TRBV30 to TRBJ2-3; 9 nucleotides match TRBD1. The CDR3 is 13 residues long. V shed 6 bases and J 0 bases; nucleotides not matched to a gene: 1. The V gene's germline CDR1 is GTSNPN and CDR2 SVGIG (reference sequence). CDR3 nucleotides: TGTGCCTGCGGACAGGGGAGCACAGATACGCAGTATTTT. Translation gives CACGQGSTDTQYF.

The CDR3 is CAWSVIAVSTDTQYF. In nucleotides, the CDR3 is TGTGCCTGGAGTGTTATAGCGGTTAGCACAGATACGCAGTATTTT. This chain uses TRBV30 with TRBJ2-3; possibly TRBD2 for D (6 bases). Trimming removed 0 bases at V and 0 bases at J, with 10 bases between. The germline CDR1 and CDR2 sequences are GTSNPN and SVGIG (reference sequence). This CDR3 has 15 amino acids.

The chain joins TRBV6-1 to TRBJ2-7; 9 nucleotides align to TRBD1. With 6 bases clipped from V and 8 bases from J, the junction kept 11 bases outside the gene matches. Germline V lookup: CDR1 MNHNS, CDR2 SASEGT. This CDR3 is 14 amino acids long. As DNA, the CDR3 is TGTGCCAGCAGCCTTGTCCCGGACAGGGGACAGCAGTACTTC. This encodes CASSLVPDRGQQYF.

The chain has TRBV7-3 and TRBJ1-1, with TRBD1 matching 8 bases. V was pared by 5 bases and J by 1 base, with 6 bases of the junction left unmatched. Germline V gene data show CDR1 as SGHTA and CDR2 as FQGTGA. The CDR3 totals 15 residues. CDR3 sequence reads: CASSPLDRGNTEAFF. As DNA, the CDR3 is TGTGCCAGCAGCCCTCTTGACAGGGGGAACACTGAAGCTTTCTTT.

This chain connects TRBV9 to TRBJ2-3; a possible D gene is TRBD2 (6 bases). The CDR3 runs to 13 residues. CDR1 and CDR2 from the germline V gene are SGDLS and YYNGEE. Trimming cost V 5 bases and J 6 bases, with 13 bases left between them. The CDR3 region has the DNA TGTGCCAGCAGTACTAGCTTTGTGGATACGCAGTATTTT. This codes for CASSTSFVDTQYF.

This clone was counted a few times. This rearrangement joins TRBV11-2 to TRBJ2-3, with 8 bases lining up with TRBD2. With V trimmed by 5 bases and J by 2 bases, 6 bases remained unmatched. Germline values: CDR1 SGHAT, CDR2 FQNNGV. The CDR3 extends over 15 amino acids. The CDR3 DNA reads as TGTGCCAGCAGCCGTAGCGGGACTGCCACAGATACGCAGTATTTT. It yields the protein CASSRSGTATDTQYF. Looking up the rest from reference TRBV11-2 and TRBJ2-3 gives the full variable domain: EAGVAQSPRYKIIEKRQSVAFWCNPISGHATLYWYQQILGQGPKLLIQFQNNGVVDDSQLPKDRFSAERLKGVDSTLKIQPAKLEDSAVYLCASSRSGTATDTQYFGPGTRLTVL.

V is TRBV18 and J is TRBJ2-5; D is unresolved. Germline CDR1 reads KGHSH; CDR2 reads LQKENI. This CDR3 spans 13 amino acids. V lost 2 bases, J lost 1 base, and 5 bases lay in between. CDR3 sequence reads: CASSPNSQETQYF. CDR3 DNA sequence: TGTGCCAGCTCACCAAACAGCCAAGAGACCCAGTACTTC.

This clone was detected a few times. CDR3 DNA: TGCAGCGCCTCATGGGGACAGGGAAAGAACTATGGCTACACCTTC. This gives the protein CSASWGQGKNYGYTF. V usage is TRBV29-1 and J usage is TRBJ1-2, with 9 positions matching TRBD1. The CDR3 length is 15 residues. The J segment lost 2 bases and the V segment lost 7 bases, leaving 11 bases of the junction unmatched. CDR1 is SQVTM and CDR2 is ANQGSEA in the germline V gene.

The chain has TRBV19 and TRBJ2-5; D is unclear. There are 13 residues in the CDR3. Trimming stripped 3 bases from V and 1 base from J, with 6 bases between. From germline, CDR1 is LNHDA and CDR2 SQIVND (reference sequence). The CDR3: CASSINSQETQYF. The CDR3 DNA sequence: TGTGCCAGTAGTATCAACAGCCAAGAGACCCAGTACTTC.

This rearrangement joins TRBV7-2 to TRBJ1-1, with 9 positions matching TRBD1. The germline V gene encodes CDR1 SGHTA and CDR2 FQGNSA. Trimming cost V 0 bases and J 8 bases; bases outside gene matches: 7. This CDR3 spans 15 amino acids. As DNA, the CDR3 is TGTGCCAGCAGCTTAGCGCCTGGGACAGGGATCGAAGCTTTCTTT. It codes for CASSLAPGTGIEAFF. The variable domain in full, with the rest retrieved from reference TRBV7-2 and TRBJ1-1, is GAGVSQSPSNKVTEKGKDVELRCDPISGHTALYWYRQSLGQGLEFLIYFQGNSAPDKSGLPSDRFSAERTGGSVSTLTIQRTQQEDSAVYLCASSLAPGTGIEAFFGQGTRLTVV.

V gene TRBV6-1 combines with J gene TRBJ1-2, with D possibly TRBD1 on 5 matching bases. From germline, CDR1 is MNHNS and CDR2 SASEGT. V was clipped by 0 bases and J by 9 bases, with 14 bases between them. The CDR3 covers 14 residues. CDR3 sequence (DNA): TGTGCCAGCAGTGAAGCTTGGTGGGGGGAGAGCTACACCTTC. Its translation is CASSEAWWGESYTF.

This chain uses TRBV5-1 with TRBJ2-5; possibly TRBD1 for D (5 bases). This CDR3 comprises 14 residues. V shed 0 bases and J shed 1 base, with 7 bases lying between them. CDR1 is SGHRS, CDR2 YFSETQ, per germline. The CDR3 DNA is TGCGCCAGCAGCTTGGGACAGTCCCAAGAGACCCAGTACTTC. Residues: CASSLGQSQETQYF.

This chain joins TRBV5-1 and TRBJ1-6; 7 bases fit TRBD1. CDR1 and CDR2 (germline): SGHRS, YFSETQ. The CDR3 runs to 15 residues. The ends lost 4 bases at V and 5 bases at J; junction bases unmatched: 6. The DNA of the CDR3 is TGCGCCAGCAGCCTTGGACAGGCGAATAATTCACCCCTCCACTTT. Encoded protein: CASSLGQANNSPLHF.

The V and J genes are TRBV6-5 and TRBJ1-3; 8 bases map to TRBD1. V trimming: 6 bases; J trimming: 4 bases; junction bases outside the gene matches: 2. The CDR3 is made up of 13 amino acids. From germline, CDR1 is MNHEY and CDR2 SVGAGI. CDR3 sequence (DNA): TGTGCCAGCAGCACAGGGGGGGGAAACACCATATATTTT. Protein product: CASSTGGGNTIYF.